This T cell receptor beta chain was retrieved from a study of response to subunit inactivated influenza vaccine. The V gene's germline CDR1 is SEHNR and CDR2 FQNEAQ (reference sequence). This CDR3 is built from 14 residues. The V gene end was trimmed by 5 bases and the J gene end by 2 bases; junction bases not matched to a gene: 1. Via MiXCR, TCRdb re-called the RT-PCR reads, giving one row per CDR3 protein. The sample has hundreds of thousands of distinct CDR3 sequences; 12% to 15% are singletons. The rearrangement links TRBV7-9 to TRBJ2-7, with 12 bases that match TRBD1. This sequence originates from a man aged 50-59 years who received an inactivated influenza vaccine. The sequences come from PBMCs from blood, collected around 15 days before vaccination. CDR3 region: CASSGTGGPYEQYF. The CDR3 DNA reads TGTGCCAGCAGCGGGACAGGGGGCCCCTACGAGCAGTACTTC.